This T cell receptor (beta chain) was captured by sequencing in a study of blood T cells in healthy people across ages (dated by TCRdb to 2014 to 2015). For the wider study: In model experiments, roughly one uniquely barcoded TCR beta cDNA molecule per two T cells was captured by template switching. Using deep sequencing normalized with unique cDNA molecular identifiers, the study measured how TCR beta repertoire diversity changes with age. The donors were split into four age groups: young (average about 15 years), middle-aged (roughly 40), aged (approximately 60) and long-lived (roughly 77). Donors of different ages were randomly distributed across sequencing lanes to avoid experimental bias. For two donors (one aged 18 to 30 and one aged 80 or older), the study analyzed two additional independent replicas of 1 million unique cDNA reads from the same blood draw.

Systemically healthy Caucasian individuals from Russia, around 38 in total and aged about 6 to 100 years, were included as donors. Ten milliliters of peripheral blood were drawn from each donor into EDTA-treated Vacutainer tubes. PBMCs were isolated by Ficoll-Paque density-gradient centrifugation, with at least 6 million obtained per sample. Total RNA, at least 5 micrograms per sample, was extracted from PBMCs with Trizol reagent. Naive CD45RAhigh/CD27high T cell percentages were measured by flow cytometry on a PBMC aliquot from every donor. Libraries were built with 5' RACE. Sequencing took place on an Illumina HiSeq 2500. A second PCR of about 7 to 12 cycles was run with a J-beta primer mix and a sample-barcoded 5' primer. Each TCR beta cDNA molecule received a unique molecular identifier from a template-switch 5' adaptor carrying 12 random nucleotides. Each sample yielded at least 2.5 million CDR3-containing paired-end reads. First-strand cDNA was synthesized from all RNA with the Mint cDNA synthesis kit, primed by a TRBC-specific oligonucleotide. After uracil-DNA glycosylase treatment, a first 18-cycle PCR used universal primers M1SS and BC2_uni_R on all cDNA. Regarding the original processing steps: For normalization, 1 million high-quality reads were randomly selected from each sample, with every read carrying a distinct molecular identifier. Instead of being binned into consensus sequences, reads with shared molecular identifiers were discarded. MiTCR, with a Q25 quality threshold and the strictest error-elimination algorithm, was used for CDR3 identification, clonotype clustering and error correction. A nonparametric unseen species model using Euler transformation provided a lower-bound estimate of total TCR beta diversity. TCRdb reprocessed the public reads (quality trimming at Q25 with fastp, clone calling with MiXCR) and kept in-frame beta chains. CDR3 protein duplicates are merged, each entry listing the most common genes and DNA. In this record, the V and J calls reflect TCRdb's handling and not the investigators' own analysis. The sample data list 720,000 or so distinct CDR3 sequences, and over 40% of these were observed just once. The ten largest account for approximately 31% of the sample.

This clonotype was found a few times. The target of this receptor is not known. Base qualities are not at hand, and no much larger clone is one base apart. What the work shows at the level of the full study, not this receptor alone: Compared with the aged group, the long-lived group had more naive CD4+ T cells, fewer expanded clones and increased TCR diversity, suggesting age selection. Observed TCR beta diversity per million T cells fell roughly linearly with age, and a significant reduction was already apparent by age approximately 40. Because the CMV infection status of the donors was unknown, age-related changes in expanded clonotypes may potentially have been confounded. Conclusive comparison of naive and antigen-experienced compartments was prevented by the profiling of bulk unsorted PBMCs. Estimates of total diversity based on one million sequenced T cells were considered lower bounds and underestimates. There was a strong correlation between observed TCR beta diversity and the percentage of naive T cells measured by flow cytometry.

V is shortened by 4 bases, J by 7 bases, and the region joining them spans 21 bases. According to the germline V gene, CDR1 reads KGHDR and CDR2 reads SFDVKD. CDR3 length: 16 amino acids, cysteine to phenylalanine. Solely the CDR3 DNA is kept, with 48 bases framed from the first base. The chain joins TRBV24-1 to TRBJ2-5; TRBD1 is a weak D gene call, 7 bases matching. The material sequenced was blood. The receptor was isolated from a man older than 75 in good health. CDR3 protein: CATSEGRQGKAGTQYF. Read as DNA, the sequence is TGTGCCACCAGTGAAGGACGACAGGGCAAAGCGGGGACCCAGTACTTC.